The present entry profiles one T cell receptor beta chain with its context. Antigen unknown. CD4+ T cells that had been cultured provided DNA sequenced with the Oncomine TCR Beta short-read assay. Once CD4+ T cells had been cultured, genomic DNA was extracted from them. Each CDR3 protein gets one entry after TCRdb re-called the PCR reads with MiXCR. The repertoire holds more than 7,000 distinct CDR3 sequences, roughly 27% seen once, with 11% in the top ten. The data were obtained in a study of vaccination and CD4 T cells after COVID-19. The treatment was: roughly 11-day PBMC culture with coronavirus spike peptide pools or control peptides (ViraFEST assay). One should note that the unexposed donor's CD4+ T cells were collected before the COVID-19 pandemic (2011-2018). Following expansion of antigen-specific T cells with peptide pools, ViraFEST then sequenced TCRs. The researchers probed unexposed-donor CD4+ T cells with SARS-CoV-2 S/N and four cold-coronavirus spikes, cells permitting.

The CDR3 has 21 residues. The receptor was derived from a human donor in good health. The sequencing input was CD4+ T cells from blood, cultured in vitro. The chain carries TRBV21-1 and TRBJ2-7; the table's D call, TRBD1, has no DNA check behind it. TRBV21-1 represents a pseudogene. CDR3 sequence (DNA): TGTGCCAGCAGCAAAAGGGTGTGGGGGACCCCATCCATCCCGAGCTCCTACGAGCAGTACTTC. It yields the protein CASSKRVWGTPSIPSSYEQYF.